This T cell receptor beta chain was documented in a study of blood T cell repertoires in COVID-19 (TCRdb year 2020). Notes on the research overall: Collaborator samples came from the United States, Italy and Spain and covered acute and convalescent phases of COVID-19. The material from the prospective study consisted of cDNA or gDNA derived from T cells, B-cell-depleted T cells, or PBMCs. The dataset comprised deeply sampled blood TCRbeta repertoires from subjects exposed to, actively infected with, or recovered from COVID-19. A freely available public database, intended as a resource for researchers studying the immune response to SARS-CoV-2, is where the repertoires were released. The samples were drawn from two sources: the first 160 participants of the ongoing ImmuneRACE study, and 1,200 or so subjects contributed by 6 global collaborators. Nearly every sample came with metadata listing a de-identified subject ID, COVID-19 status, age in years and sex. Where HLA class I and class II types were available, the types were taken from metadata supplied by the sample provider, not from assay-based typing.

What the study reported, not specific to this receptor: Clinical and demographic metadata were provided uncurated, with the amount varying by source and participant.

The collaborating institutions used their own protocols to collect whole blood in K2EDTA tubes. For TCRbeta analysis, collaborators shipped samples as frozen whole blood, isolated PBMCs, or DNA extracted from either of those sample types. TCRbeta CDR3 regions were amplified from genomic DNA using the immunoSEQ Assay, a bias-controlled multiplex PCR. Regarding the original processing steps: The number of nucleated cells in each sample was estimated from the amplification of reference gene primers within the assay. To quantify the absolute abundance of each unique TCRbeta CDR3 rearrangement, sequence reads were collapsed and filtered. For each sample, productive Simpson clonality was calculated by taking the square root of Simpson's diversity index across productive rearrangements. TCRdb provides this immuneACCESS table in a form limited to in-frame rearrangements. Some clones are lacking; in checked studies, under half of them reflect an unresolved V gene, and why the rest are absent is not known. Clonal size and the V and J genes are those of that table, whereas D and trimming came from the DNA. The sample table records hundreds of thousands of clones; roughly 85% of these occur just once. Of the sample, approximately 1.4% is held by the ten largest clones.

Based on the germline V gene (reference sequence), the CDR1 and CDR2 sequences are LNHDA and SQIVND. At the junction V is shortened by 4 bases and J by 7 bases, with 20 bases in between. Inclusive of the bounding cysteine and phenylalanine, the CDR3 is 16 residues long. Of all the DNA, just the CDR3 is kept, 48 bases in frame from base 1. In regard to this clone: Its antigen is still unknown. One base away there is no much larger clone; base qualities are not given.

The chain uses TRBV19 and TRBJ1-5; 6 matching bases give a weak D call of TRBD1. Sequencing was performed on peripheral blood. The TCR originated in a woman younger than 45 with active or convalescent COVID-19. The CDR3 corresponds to CASSTLRQEWGQPQHF. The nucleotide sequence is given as TGTGCCAGTAGTACCCTCCGACAGGAATGGGGACAGCCCCAGCATTTT.